The present TCR beta chain was sequenced within a study of shared clonotypes between healthy human individuals. Concerning this clone itself: The antigen remains undetermined.

The study, taken as a whole, reports: The study generally estimated greater richness for naive than memory subsets. It was anticipated that sequencing depth would influence how many clonotypes donors shared.

Naive CD8 cells lacked CD45RO, underwent positive selection for CCR7 and left out terminally differentiated effector memory CD45RA+ cells. CDR1 is SGHVS and CDR2 is FNYEAQ in the germline V gene. V lost 5 bases, J lost 4 bases, and 13 bases lay in between. The CDR3 length is 14 residues. Profiled with immunoSEQ multiplex PCR; TCRdb holds only in-frame clones, not every one. The profile shows about 580,000 clones, more than 95% of them singletons. What was sequenced was naive CD8+ T cells sorted from blood. The receptor comes from a young man in good health. This chain joins TRBV7-6 and TRBJ2-3; D is uncertain. The CDR3 region is CASSPKTHPDTQYF. CDR3 in DNA: TGTGCCAGCAGCCCAAAGACTCACCCAGATACGCAGTATTTT.